Each of the 18 T cell receptor beta chains below was sequenced from the same sample in a study of STAT3 mutations in large granular lymphocyte leukemia. Overall study findings and caveats: Every T-LGLL patient had at least one immunodominant TCRbeta clonotype.

Produced via immunoSEQ multiplex PCR; TCRdb's table is partial and in-frame only. This sample has approximately 15,000 clones, with about nine tenths found just once. These receptors have no known antigen. The sequencing sample was made of peripheral blood mononuclear cells. Receptors originate from a woman between 50 and 59 years old with T-cell large granular lymphocyte leukemia. Some clones in this sample may be carry-over from other donors' samples.

The rearrangement uses TRBV5-4 and TRBJ2-7; 11 bases map to TRBD1. Germline V gene lookup returns CDR1 SGHNT and CDR2 YYREEE (reference sequence). The ends lost 3 bases at V and 6 bases at J; junction bases unmatched: 8. The CDR3 runs to 15 residues. The CDR3 nucleotides read TGTGCCAGCAGCTCCTTAGGGACAGGGGGACTCGAGCAGTACTTC. Amino acids: CASSSLGTGGLEQYF.

This clone was picked up a small number of times. CDR3 nucleotides: TGTGCCAGCGGTATCCTTTACGAGCAGTACTTC. Amino acids: CASGILYEQYF. The rearrangement joins TRBV27 to TRBJ2-7; no clear D gene. CDR3 length: 11 amino acids. V gave up 8 bases and J gave up 4 bases, with 9 bases separating them. Germline loops: CDR1 MNHEY, CDR2 SMNVEV (reference sequence).

This chain links TRBV7-2 with TRBJ1-5, with 7 bases matching TRBD1. The CDR3 has 14 residues. Germline CDR1 and CDR2: SGHTA and FQGNSA. J was trimmed by 3 bases and V by 4 bases; bases with no gene match: 3. The CDR3 region is CASSYTGANQPQHF. In nucleotides, the CDR3 is TGTGCCAGCAGCTATACAGGGGCCAATCAGCCCCAGCATTTT. The complete variable domain, with remaining parts taken from reference TRBV7-2 and TRBJ1-5, reads GAGVSQSPSNKVTEKGKDVELRCDPISGHTALYWYRQSLGQGLEFLIYFQGNSAPDKSGLPSDRFSAERTGGSVSTLTIQRTQQEDSAVYLCASSYTGANQPQHFGDGTRLSIL.

This clone was seen once. The V gene is TRBV18, the J gene TRBJ2-5; 7 nucleotides agree with TRBD2. Germline lookup yields CDR1 KGHSH and CDR2 LQKENI. The CDR3 spans 16 residues. V gave up 0 bases and J gave up 2 bases; unmatched junction bases: 6. CDR3 amino acids: CASSPPKRGGQETQYF. As DNA, the CDR3 is TGTGCCAGCTCACCACCGAAAAGGGGAGGGCAAGAGACCCAGTACTTC.

The gene calls are TRBV7-9 and TRBJ2-3; D gene unclear. CDR3 length equals 13 residues. CDR1 and CDR2 (germline): SEHNR, FQNEAQ (reference sequence). Trimming left V 2 bases short and J 4 bases short, with 7 bases between. The DNA for the CDR3 is TGTGCCAGCAGCTTATTTCGGGCAGATACGCAGTATTTT. Translated, it gives CASSLFRADTQYF.

This rearrangement joins TRBV6-6 to TRBJ1-5, with a weak D call TRBD1 (5 bases). Trimming cost V 2 bases and J 0 bases, with 11 bases left between them. CDR1 MNHNY and CDR2 SVGAGI come from the germline V gene (reference sequence). This CDR3 is 16 amino acids long. The CDR3 region is CASSYRGQYSNQPQHF. In DNA, the CDR3 is TGTGCCAGCAGTTACCGGGGCCAGTATAGCAATCAGCCCCAGCATTTT.

V gene TRBV6-1 combines with J gene TRBJ1-3, with D unresolved. The germline V gene encodes CDR1 MNHNS and CDR2 SASEGT. The CDR3 consists of 15 residues. V was trimmed by 1 base and J by 0 bases, leaving 7 bases between them. This chain's CDR3 is CASSEDESSGNTIYF. CDR3 DNA sequence: TGTGCCAGCAGTGAAGACGAGAGCTCTGGAAACACCATATATTTT.

The V and J genes are TRBV5-1 and TRBJ2-7; 10 positions match TRBD2. CDR1 SGHRS and CDR2 YFSETQ come from the germline V gene. Trimming took 2 bases from V and 2 from J; bases not matched to a gene: 10. The CDR3 runs 17 residues. The CDR3 nucleotides are TGCGCCAGCAGCTTTACATATTCTCTAGCGGGGGCCTACGAGCAGTACTTC. Protein sequence: CASSFTYSLAGAYEQYF. The full variable domain, with the rest looked up from reference TRBV5-1 and TRBJ2-7, is KAGVTQTPRYLIKTRGQQVTLSCSPISGHRSVSWYQQTPGQGLQFLFEYFSETQRNKGNFPGRFSGRQFSNSRSEMNVSTLELGDSALYLCASSFTYSLAGAYEQYFGPGTRLTVT.

A few counts support this clone. V gene TRBV5-4 combines with J gene TRBJ2-7; D gene ambiguous. V lost 0 bases and J 2 bases, leaving 6 bases between the germline ends. In germline, CDR1 is SGHNT, CDR2 YYREEE (reference sequence). The CDR3 covers 13 residues. For the CDR3, the DNA is TGTGCCAGCAGCTTGGGGGGTCCCTACGAGCAGTACTTC. This gives the protein CASSLGGPYEQYF.

V gene TRBV5-6 combines with J gene TRBJ2-6; 12 nucleotides match TRBD1. Germline V CDR1 and CDR2: SGHDT, YYEEEE. Trimming removed 4 bases from V and 3 bases from J; junction bases left unmatched: 11. The CDR3 contains 19 residues. CDR3: CASSPLEGQGAFGANVLTF. The DNA of the CDR3 is TGTGCCAGCAGCCCGCTGGAGGGACAGGGGGCGTTTGGGGCCAACGTCCTGACTTTC.

This clone was detected once. CDR3 DNA: TGTGCCAGCAGTCCAGACAGGGTCACTGAAGCTTTCTTT. Its protein is CASSPDRVTEAFF. The gene calls are TRBV27 and TRBJ1-1; 7 nucleotides match TRBD1. The CDR3 spans 13 residues. V trimming: 5 bases; J trimming: 4 bases; junction bases outside the gene matches: 4. CDR1 and CDR2 (germline): MNHEY, SMNVEV (reference sequence).

The chain employs TRBV5-1 and TRBJ2-5; tentative D call: TRBD1 (5 bases). Germline lookup yields CDR1 SGHRS and CDR2 YFSETQ. V shed 1 base and J shed 5 bases, with 12 bases lying between them. The CDR3 is 14 residues long. The CDR3 bases are TGCGCCAGCAGCTTGTCGGCACCAGGGGAGACCCAGTACTTC. This codes for CASSLSAPGETQYF.

This chain joins TRBV7-9 and TRBJ1-5; D remains ambiguous. This CDR3 is 12 amino acids long. V was shortened by 3 bases and J by 7 bases, with 7 bases between the two germline ends. Germline CDR1 reads SEHNR; CDR2 reads FQNEAQ (reference sequence). CDR3 sequence reads: CASSFEAQPQHF. CDR3 DNA: TGTGCCAGCAGCTTTGAAGCACAGCCCCAGCATTTT.

The chain is built from TRBV6-5 and TRBJ1-1; D uncertain. Germline loops: CDR1 MNHEY, CDR2 SVGAGI. Trimming removed 2 bases from V and 4 bases from J, with 8 bases in between. CDR3 length: 13 amino acids. In nucleotides, the CDR3 is TGTGCCAGCAGTTACCTTCCATTCACTGAAGCTTTCTTT. Its translation: CASSYLPFTEAFF.

The chain links TRBV18 to TRBJ1-2, with D hard to call. The CDR3 consists of 13 residues. Germline V gene lookup returns CDR1 KGHSH and CDR2 LQKENI. The V and J ends lost 2 bases and 8 bases respectively, with 12 bases between them. CDR3 sequence: CASSPYTQEGYTF. The CDR3 bases are TGTGCCAGCTCACCATACACCCAGGAGGGCTACACCTTC. Full variable domain (missing parts from reference TRBV18 and TRBJ1-2): NAGVMQNPRHLVRRRGQEARLRCSPMKGHSHVYWYRQLPEEGLKFMVYLQKENIIDESGMPKERFSAEFPKEGPSILRIQQVVRGDSAAYFCASSPYTQEGYTFGSGTRLTVV.

The V call is TRBV29-1, the J call TRBJ2-1; the match to TRBD2 covers 7 bases. V gave up 8 bases and J gave up 0 bases; unmatched junction bases: 4. Germline CDR1 and CDR2: SQVTM and ANQGSEA. CDR3 length equals 13 residues. CDR3 protein: CSCGGSSYNEQFF. The CDR3 nucleotides read TGCAGCTGTGGCGGGAGCTCCTACAATGAGCAGTTCTTC.

CDR3 amino acids: CASSLGDYGYTF. Here the CDR3 DNA reads TGTGCCAGCAGCTTAGGAGACTATGGCTACACCTTC. V usage is TRBV11-2 and J usage is TRBJ1-2, with no clear D. CDR1 and CDR2 (germline): SGHAT, FQNNGV. This CDR3 is built from 12 residues. With 1 base removed from V and 3 bases from J, the gap between germline ends came to 3 bases.

This clone was seen once. Within the sample, other DNA sequences also encode this same CDR3. The chain has TRBV28 and TRBJ2-3, with D possibly TRBD2 on 6 matching bases. CDR3 size: 13 residues. V lost 3 bases to trimming and J lost 3 bases, with 7 bases between them. Germline values: CDR1 MDHEN, CDR2 SYDVKM. The CDR3 is CASSFGGTDTQYF. CDR3 coding DNA: TGTGCCAGCAGTTTTGGGGGGACAGATACGCAGTATTTT.